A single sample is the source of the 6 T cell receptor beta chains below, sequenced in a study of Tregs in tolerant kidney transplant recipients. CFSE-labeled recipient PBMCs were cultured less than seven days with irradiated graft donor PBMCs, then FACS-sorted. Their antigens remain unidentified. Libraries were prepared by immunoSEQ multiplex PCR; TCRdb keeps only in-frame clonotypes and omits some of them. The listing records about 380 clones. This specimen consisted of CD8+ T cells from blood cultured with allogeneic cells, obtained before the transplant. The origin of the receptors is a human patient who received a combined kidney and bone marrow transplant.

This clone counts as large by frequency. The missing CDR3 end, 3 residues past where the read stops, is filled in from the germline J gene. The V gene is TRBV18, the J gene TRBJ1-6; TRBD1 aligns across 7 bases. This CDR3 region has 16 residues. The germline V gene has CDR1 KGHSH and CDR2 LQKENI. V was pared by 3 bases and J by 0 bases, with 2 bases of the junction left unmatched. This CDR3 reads CASSPGDSSYNSPLHF. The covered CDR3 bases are TGTGCCAGCTCACCGGGGGACAGCTCCTATAATTCACCC.

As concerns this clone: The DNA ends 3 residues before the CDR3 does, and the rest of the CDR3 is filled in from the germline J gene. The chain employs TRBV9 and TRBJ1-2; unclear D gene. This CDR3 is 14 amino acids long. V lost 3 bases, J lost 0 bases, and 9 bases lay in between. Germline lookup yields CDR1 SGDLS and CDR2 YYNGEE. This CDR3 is CASSGAGANYGYTF. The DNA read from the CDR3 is TGTGCCAGCAGCGGGGCGGGAGCTAACTATGGC. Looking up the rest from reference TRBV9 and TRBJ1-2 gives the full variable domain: DSGVTQTPKHLITATGQRVTLRCSPRSGDLSVYWYQQSLDQGLQFLIQYYNGEERAKGNILERFSAQQFPDLHSELNLSSLELGDSALYFCASSGAGANYGYTFGSGTRLTVV.

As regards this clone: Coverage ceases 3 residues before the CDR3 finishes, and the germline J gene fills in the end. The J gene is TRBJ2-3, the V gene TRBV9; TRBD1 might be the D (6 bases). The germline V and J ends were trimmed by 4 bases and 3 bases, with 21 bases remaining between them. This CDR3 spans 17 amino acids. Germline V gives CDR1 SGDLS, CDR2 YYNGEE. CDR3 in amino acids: CASSPRTAAPYTDTQYF. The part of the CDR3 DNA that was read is TGTGCCAGCAGCCCGCGGACAGCTGCCCCTTATACAGATACG.

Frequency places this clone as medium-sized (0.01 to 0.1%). The CDR3 spells CASSVAGTGAGTGELFF. The part of the CDR3 DNA that was read is TGTGCCAGCAGCGTAGCAGGGACAGGGGCAGGAACCGGGGAG. The chain links TRBV9 to TRBJ2-2; 10 nucleotides align to TRBD1. From the germline J gene comes the end of the CDR3, since the read stops 3 residues before it. Trimming removed 0 bases from V and 5 bases from J; junction bases left unmatched: 7. The CDR3 is 17 amino acids. Per germline, CDR1 SGDLS and CDR2 YYNGEE. The full variable domain, rest sourced from reference TRBV9 and TRBJ2-2, is DSGVTQTPKHLITATGQRVTLRCSPRSGDLSVYWYQQSLDQGLQFLIQYYNGEERAKGNILERFSAQQFPDLHSELNLSSLELGDSALYFCASSVAGTGAGTGELFFGEGSRLTVL.

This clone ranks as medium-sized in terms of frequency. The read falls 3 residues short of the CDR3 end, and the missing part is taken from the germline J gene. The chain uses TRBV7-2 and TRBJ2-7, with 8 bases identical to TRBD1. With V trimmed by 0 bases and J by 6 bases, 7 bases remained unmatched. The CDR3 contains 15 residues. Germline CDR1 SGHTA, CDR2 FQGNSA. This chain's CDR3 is CASSLAAGGFGEQYF. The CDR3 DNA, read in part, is TGTGCCAGCAGCTTAGCGGCAGGGGGCTTCGGCGAG.

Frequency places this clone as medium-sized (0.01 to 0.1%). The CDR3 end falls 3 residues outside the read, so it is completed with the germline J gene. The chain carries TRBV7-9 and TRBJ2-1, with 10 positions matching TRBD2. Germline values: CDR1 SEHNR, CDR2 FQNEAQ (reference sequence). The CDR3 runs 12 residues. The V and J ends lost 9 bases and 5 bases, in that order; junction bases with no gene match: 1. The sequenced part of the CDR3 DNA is TGTGCCAGTACTAGCGGGAACAATGAG. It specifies CASTSGNNE. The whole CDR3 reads CASTSGNNEQFF.